This T cell receptor beta chain was identified in a study of T-cell reconstitution after alpha-beta-depleted transplantation in children. The CDR3 consists of 15 residues. This clonotype was recorded a few times. The library targeted TCRbeta and was prepared with unique molecular identifiers. TCRdb fed the PCR reads into MiXCR, producing one record per CDR3 protein. The sample gives roughly 300,000 distinct CDR3 sequences, 9.9% of which show up once; roughly a tenth is in the top ten. The chain combines TRBV21-1 with TRBJ2-7; the listed D gene, TRBD1, was not tested against the DNA. TRBV21-1 is marked as a pseudogene. The sample was PBMCs from the stem cell graft donor, taken from the stem cell graft. The TCR was taken from a human donor who donated a stem cell graft to a child with SCID. CDR3 sequence (DNA): TGTGCCAGCAGCAACCGGACAGGGTTCGGCTACGAGCAGTACTTC. As protein: CASSNRTGFGYEQYF.